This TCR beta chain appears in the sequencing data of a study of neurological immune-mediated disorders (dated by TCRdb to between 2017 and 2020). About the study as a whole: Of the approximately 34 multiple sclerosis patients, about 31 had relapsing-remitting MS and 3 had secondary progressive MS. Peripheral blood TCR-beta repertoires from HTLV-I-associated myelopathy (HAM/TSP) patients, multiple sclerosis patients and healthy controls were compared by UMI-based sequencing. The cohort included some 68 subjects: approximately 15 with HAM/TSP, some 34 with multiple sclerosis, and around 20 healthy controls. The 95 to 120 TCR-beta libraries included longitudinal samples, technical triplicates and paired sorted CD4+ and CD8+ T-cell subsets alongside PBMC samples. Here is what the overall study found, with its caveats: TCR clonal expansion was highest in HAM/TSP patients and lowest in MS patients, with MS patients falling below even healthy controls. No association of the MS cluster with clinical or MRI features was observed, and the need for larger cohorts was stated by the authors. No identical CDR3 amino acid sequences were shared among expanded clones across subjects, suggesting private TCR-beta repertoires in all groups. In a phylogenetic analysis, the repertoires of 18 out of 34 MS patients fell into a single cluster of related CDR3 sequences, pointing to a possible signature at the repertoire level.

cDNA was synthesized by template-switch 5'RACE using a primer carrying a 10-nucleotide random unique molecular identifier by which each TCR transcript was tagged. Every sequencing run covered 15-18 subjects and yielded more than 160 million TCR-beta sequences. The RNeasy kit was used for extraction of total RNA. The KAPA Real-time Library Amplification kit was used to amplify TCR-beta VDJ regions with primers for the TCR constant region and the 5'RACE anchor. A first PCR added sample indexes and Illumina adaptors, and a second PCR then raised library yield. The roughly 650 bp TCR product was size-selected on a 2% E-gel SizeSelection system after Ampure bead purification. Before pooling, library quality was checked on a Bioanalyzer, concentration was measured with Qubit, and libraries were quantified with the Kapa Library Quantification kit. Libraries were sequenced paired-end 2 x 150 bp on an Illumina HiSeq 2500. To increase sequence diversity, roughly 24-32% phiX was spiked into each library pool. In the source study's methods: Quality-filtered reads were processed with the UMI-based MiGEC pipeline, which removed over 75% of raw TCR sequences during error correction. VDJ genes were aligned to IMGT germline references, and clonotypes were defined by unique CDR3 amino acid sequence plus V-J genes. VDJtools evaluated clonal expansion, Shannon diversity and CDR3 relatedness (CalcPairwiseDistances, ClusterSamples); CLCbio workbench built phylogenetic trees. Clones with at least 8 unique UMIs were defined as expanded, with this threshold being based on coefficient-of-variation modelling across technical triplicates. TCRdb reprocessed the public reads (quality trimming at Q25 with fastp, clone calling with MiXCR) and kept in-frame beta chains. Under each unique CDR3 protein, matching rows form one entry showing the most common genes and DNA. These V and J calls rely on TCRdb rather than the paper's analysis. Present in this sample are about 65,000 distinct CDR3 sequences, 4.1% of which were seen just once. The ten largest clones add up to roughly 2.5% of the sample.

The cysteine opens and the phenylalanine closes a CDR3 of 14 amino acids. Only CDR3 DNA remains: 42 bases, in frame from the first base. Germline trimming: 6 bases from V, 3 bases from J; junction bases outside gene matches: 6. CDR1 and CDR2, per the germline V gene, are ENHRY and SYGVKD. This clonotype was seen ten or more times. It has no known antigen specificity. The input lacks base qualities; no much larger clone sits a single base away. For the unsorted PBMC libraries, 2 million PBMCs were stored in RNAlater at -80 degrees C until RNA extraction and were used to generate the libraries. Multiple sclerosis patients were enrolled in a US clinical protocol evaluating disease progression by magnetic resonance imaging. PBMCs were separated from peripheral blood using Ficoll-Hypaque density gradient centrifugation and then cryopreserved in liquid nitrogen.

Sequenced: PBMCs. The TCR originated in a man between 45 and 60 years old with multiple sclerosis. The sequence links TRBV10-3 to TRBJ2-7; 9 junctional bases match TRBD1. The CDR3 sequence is CAISHRGPDYEQYF. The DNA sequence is TGTGCCATCAGCCACAGGGGGCCGGACTACGAGCAGTACTTC.